The 2 T cell receptor beta chains in this list originate from one sample, sequenced in a study of blood T cell repertoires in COVID-19. Only in-frame clones appear in the TCRdb table, and some are missing; sequencing was by immunoSEQ multiplex PCR. The repertoire holds roughly 260,000 clones, with about 90% as singletons. The specimen sequenced was PBMCs or T cells enriched from blood (not recorded which). The receptors stem from a woman aged 30 to 39 with acute COVID-19.

The genes are TRBV24-1 and TRBJ1-3; D is unresolved. With 6 bases removed from V and 0 bases from J, the gap between germline ends came to 23 bases. The CDR3 length is 19 residues. Per the germline V gene, CDR1 is KGHDR and CDR2 is SFDVKD. The CDR3 sequence is CATSSPPTPRSTSGNTIYF. CDR3 nucleotide sequence: TGTGCCACCAGTTCGCCCCCGACACCGCGAAGTACCTCTGGAAACACCATATATTTT.

The chain recombines TRBV6-1 with TRBJ1-2; D uncertain. V was pared by 1 base and J by 0 bases, with 12 bases between. The CDR3 extends over 16 amino acids. CDR1 is MNHNS and CDR2 is SASEGT in the germline V gene. Here the CDR3 reads CASSEGTSLANYGYTF. CDR3 DNA sequence: TGTGCCAGCAGTGAAGGTACATCTCTAGCTAACTATGGCTACACCTTC.